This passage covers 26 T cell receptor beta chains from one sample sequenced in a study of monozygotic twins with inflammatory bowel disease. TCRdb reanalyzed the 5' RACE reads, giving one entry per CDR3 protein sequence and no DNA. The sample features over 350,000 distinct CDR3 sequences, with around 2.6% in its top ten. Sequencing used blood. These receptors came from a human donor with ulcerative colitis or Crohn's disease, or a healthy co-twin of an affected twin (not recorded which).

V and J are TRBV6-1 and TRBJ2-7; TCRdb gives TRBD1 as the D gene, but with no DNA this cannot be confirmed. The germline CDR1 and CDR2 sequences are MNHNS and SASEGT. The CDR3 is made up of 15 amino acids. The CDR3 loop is CASSPTTGGGYEQYF.

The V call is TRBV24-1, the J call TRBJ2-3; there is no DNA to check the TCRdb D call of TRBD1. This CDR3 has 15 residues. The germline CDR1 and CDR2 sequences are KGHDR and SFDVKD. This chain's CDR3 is CATRQTGVDGDTQYF.

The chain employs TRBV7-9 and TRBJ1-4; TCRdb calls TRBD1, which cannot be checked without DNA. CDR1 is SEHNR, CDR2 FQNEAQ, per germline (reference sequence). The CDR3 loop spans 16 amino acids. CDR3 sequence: CASSFGPGIQYEKLFF.

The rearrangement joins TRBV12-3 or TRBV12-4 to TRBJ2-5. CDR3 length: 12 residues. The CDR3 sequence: CASSLMKETQYF.

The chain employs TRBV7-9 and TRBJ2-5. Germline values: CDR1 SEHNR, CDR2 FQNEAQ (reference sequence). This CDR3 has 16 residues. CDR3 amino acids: CASSLWSMGGQETQYF.

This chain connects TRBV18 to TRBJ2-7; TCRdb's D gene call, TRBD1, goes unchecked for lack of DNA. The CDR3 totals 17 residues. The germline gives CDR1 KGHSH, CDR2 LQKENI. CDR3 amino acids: CASSPVKGTAKPYEQYF.

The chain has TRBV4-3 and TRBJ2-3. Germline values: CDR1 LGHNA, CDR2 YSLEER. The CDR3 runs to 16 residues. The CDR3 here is CASSQAKGYSTDTQYF.

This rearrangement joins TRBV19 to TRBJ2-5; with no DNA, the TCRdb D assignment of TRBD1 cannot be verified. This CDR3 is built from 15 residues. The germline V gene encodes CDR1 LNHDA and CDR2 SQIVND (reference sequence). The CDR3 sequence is CASSIAPGAVETQYF.

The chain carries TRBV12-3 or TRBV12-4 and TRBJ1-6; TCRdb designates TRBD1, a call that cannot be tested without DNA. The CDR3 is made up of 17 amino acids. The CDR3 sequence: CASSRRGLTGTSSPLHF.

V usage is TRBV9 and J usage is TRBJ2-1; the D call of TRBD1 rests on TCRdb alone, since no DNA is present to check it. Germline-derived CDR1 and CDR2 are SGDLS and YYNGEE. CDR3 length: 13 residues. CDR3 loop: CASNQDRGDEQFF. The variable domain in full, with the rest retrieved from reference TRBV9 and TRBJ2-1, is DSGVTQTPKHLITATGQRVTLRCSPRSGDLSVYWYQQSLDQGLQFLIQYYNGEERAKGNILERFSAQQFPDLHSELNLSSLELGDSALYFCASNQDRGDEQFFGPGTRLTVL.

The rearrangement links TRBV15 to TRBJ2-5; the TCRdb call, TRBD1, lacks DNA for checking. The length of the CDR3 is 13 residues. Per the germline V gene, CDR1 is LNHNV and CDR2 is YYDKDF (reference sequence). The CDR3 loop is CATSGGSRETQYF.

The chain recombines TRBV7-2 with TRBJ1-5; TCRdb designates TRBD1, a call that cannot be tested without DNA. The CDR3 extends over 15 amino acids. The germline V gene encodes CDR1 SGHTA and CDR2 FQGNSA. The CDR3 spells CASSLWGSDNQPQHF. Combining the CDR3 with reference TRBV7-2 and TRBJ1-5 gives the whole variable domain GAGVSQSPSNKVTEKGKDVELRCDPISGHTALYWYRQSLGQGLEFLIYFQGNSAPDKSGLPSDRFSAERTGGSVSTLTIQRTQQEDSAVYLCASSLWGSDNQPQHFGDGTRLSIL.

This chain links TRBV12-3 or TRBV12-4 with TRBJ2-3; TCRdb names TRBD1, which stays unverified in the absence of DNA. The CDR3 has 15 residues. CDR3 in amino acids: CASSRPGAPLDTQYF.

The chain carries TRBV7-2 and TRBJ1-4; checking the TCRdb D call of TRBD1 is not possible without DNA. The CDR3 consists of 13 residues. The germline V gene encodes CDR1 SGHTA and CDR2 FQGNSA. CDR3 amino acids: CASGWDINEKLFF. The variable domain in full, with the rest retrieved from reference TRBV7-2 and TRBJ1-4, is GAGVSQSPSNKVTEKGKDVELRCDPISGHTALYWYRQSLGQGLEFLIYFQGNSAPDKSGLPSDRFSAERTGGSVSTLTIQRTQQEDSAVYLCASGWDINEKLFFGSGTQLSVL.

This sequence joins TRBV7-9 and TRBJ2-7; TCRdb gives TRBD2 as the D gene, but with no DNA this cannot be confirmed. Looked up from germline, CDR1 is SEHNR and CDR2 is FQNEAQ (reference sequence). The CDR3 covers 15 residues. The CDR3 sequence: CASSLELVSYYEQYF.

The CDR3 sequence: CSAGGGLGGDYNEQFF. The chain is built from TRBV20-1 and TRBJ2-1; TCRdb gives TRBD1 as the D gene, but with no DNA this cannot be confirmed. This CDR3 spans 16 amino acids. Germline lookup yields CDR1 DFQATT and CDR2 SNEGSKA (reference sequence).

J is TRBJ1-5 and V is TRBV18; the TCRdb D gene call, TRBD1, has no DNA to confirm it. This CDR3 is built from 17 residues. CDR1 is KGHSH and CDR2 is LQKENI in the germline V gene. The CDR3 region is CASSPYPGSTGDQPQHF.

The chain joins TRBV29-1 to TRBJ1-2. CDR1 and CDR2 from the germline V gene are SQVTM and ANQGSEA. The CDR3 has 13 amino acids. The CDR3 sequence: CSVGDGLNYGYTF.

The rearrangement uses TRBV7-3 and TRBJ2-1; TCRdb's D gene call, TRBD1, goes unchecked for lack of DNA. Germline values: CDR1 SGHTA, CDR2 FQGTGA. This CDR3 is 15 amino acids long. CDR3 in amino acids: CASSLRGGSYNEQFF.

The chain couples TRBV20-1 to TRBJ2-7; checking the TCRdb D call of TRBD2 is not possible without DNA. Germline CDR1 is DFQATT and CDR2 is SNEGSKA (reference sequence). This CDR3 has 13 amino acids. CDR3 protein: CSAPTSGTYEQYF.

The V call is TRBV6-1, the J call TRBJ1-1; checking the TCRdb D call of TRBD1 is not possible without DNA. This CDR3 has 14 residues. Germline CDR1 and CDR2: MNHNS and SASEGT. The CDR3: CASSPHGALTEAFF.

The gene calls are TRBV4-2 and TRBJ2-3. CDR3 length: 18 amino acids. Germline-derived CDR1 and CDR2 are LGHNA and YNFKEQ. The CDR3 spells CASSQEPFRPASTDTQYF.

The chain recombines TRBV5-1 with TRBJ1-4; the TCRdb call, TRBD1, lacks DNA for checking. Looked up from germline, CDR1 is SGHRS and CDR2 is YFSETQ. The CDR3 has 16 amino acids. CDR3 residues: CASNKGESATNEKLFF.

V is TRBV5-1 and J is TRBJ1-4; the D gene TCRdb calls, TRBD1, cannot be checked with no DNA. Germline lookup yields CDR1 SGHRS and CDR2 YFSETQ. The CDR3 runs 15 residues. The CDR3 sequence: CASSNIQDANEKLFF.

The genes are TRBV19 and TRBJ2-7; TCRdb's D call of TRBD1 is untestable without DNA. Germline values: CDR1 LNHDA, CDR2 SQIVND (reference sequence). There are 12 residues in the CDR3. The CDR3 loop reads CASSRTQDEQYF.

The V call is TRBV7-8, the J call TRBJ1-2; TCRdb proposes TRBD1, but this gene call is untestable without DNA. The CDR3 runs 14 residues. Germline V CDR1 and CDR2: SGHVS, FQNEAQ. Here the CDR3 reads CASSQRTGGRGYTF.